The text below deals with one T cell receptor (beta chain). The target antigen is unknown. The sample comes from a study of shared clonotypes between healthy human individuals. Study information: Donors had three CD4 naive, three CD4 memory, two CD8 naive and one CD8 memory plate apiece.

V lost 3 bases and J 4 bases, leaving 16 bases between the germline ends. Germline assignment: CDR1 SGHRS and CDR2 YFSETQ. This CDR3 comprises 16 residues. Clones were read by immunoSEQ multiplex PCR, and TCRdb kept only the in-frame ones, dropping some. Of around 700,000 clones listed, around 67% are singletons. Broader study findings: Limitation of the genetic and exposure-history diversity represented came from the few donors. For naive CD4 cells, around 5% of clonotypes were shared across a few donors.

This clonotype was obtained from a woman aged 25 to 39 in good health. This chain uses TRBV5-1 with TRBJ2-2, with D perhaps assigned TRBD1 or TRBD2 (7 bases each). Input material: memory CD4+ T cells sorted from blood. Subset noted: CD45RA-negative fraction. CDR3 region: CASSWGGQTGTGELFF. CDR3 DNA sequence: TGCGCCAGCAGCTGGGGGGGACAGACGGGCACCGGGGAGCTGTTTTTT.